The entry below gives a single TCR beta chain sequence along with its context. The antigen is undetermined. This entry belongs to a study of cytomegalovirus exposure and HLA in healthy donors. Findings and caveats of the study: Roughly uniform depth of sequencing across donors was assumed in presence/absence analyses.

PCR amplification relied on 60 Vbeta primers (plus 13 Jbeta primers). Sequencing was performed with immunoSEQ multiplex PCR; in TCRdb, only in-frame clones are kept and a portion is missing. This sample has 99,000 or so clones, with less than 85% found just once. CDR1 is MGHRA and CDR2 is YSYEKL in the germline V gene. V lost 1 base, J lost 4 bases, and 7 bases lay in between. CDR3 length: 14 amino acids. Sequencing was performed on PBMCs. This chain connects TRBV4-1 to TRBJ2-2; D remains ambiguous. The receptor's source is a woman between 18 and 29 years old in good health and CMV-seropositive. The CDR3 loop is CASSQAQTTGELFF. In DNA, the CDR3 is TGCGCCAGCAGCCAAGCACAGACCACCGGGGAGCTGTTTTTT.